This T cell receptor beta chain was identified during a study of control samples from healthy donors and cancer patients. Sequencing was performed with immunoSEQ multiplex PCR; in TCRdb, only in-frame clones are kept and a portion is missing. The table lists about 120,000 clones, 88% of them singletons. The CDR3 contains 14 residues. Per germline, CDR1 MNHEY and CDR2 SVGAGI. V shed 10 bases and J shed 8 bases, with 20 bases lying between them. The chain recombines TRBV6-5 with TRBJ1-4; D is unresolved. Sequences were obtained from blood. The receptor was derived from a woman between 65 and 79 years old in good health. CDR3 DNA sequence: TGTGCCACCGATCCCCTCGGCTATGGGGAAAAACTGTTTTTT. Amino acid sequence: CATDPLGYGEKLFF.